Below, 17 T cell receptor beta chains from the same sample are listed, as sequenced in a study of blood T cells in healthy people across ages. The second PCR ran 7 to 11 cycles with a sample-barcoded 5' primer and J-beta primers. TCRdb fed the 5' RACE reads into MiXCR, producing one record per CDR3 protein. Of approximately 800,000 distinct CDR3 sequences in the sample, 58% were seen once. Sequencing input: blood. The receptors stem from a man aged 30 to 39 in good health.

This clonotype was counted a few times. The chain recombines TRBV20-1 with TRBJ2-7, with D hard to call. CDR3 size: 15 residues. V was cut by 5 bases and J by 2 bases, with 19 bases left in between. Germline values: CDR1 DFQATT, CDR2 SNEGSKA (reference sequence). Here the CDR3 reads CSALPTTGPTYEQYF. CDR3 nucleotide sequence: TGCAGTGCTCTCCCAACTACCGGGCCTACCTACGAGCAGTACTTC.

Details on this clonotype: A clone one base away is much larger, so this may be a read error. This rearrangement joins TRBV10-3 to TRBJ2-5; D possibly uses TRBD1 or TRBD2 (6 bases each). Trimming removed 6 bases at V and 11 bases at J, with 13 bases between. The germline gives CDR1 ENHRY, CDR2 SYGVKD. The length of the CDR3 is 11 residues. CDR3 coding DNA: TGTGCCATCAGGGAGGGGGGTGAGCAGTACTTC. Its translation is CAIREGGEQYF.

The rearrangement joins TRBV9 to TRBJ2-3; D remains ambiguous. CDR1 is SGDLS, CDR2 YYNGEE, per germline. The CDR3 is 15 residues long. The V and J ends lost 4 bases and 2 bases respectively, with 14 bases between them. The DNA for the CDR3 is TGTGCCAGCAGCAAGACCGACGTCCCCACAGATACGCAGTATTTT. Protein sequence: CASSKTDVPTDTQYF. Combining the CDR3 with reference TRBV9 and TRBJ2-3 gives the whole variable domain DSGVTQTPKHLITATGQRVTLRCSPRSGDLSVYWYQQSLDQGLQFLIQYYNGEERAKGNILERFSAQQFPDLHSELNLSSLELGDSALYFCASSKTDVPTDTQYFGPGTRLTVL.

V and J are TRBV10-3 and TRBJ2-3; no clear D. The CDR3 sequence is 16 residues long. Trimming removed 4 bases from V and 1 base from J, with 15 bases in between. CDR1 and CDR2 from the germline V gene are ENHRY and SYGVKD. The CDR3 spells CAISASTTLGTDTQYF. CDR3 in DNA: TGTGCCATCAGTGCTAGTACTACTCTGGGCACAGATACGCAGTATTTT.

This clonotype has a handful of counts. The V and J genes are TRBV5-1 and TRBJ2-1; 13 nucleotides agree with TRBD2. Germline CDR1 and CDR2: SGHRS and YFSETQ. This CDR3 region has 17 residues. J gave up 4 bases and V 3 bases, and 7 bases lay outside the gene matches. This CDR3 reads CASSYPRLAGGYNEQFF. The CDR3 DNA is TGCGCCAGCAGCTACCCACGACTAGCGGGGGGATACAATGAGCAGTTCTTC.

This chain connects TRBV6-5 to TRBJ2-7; D is possibly TRBD1 (5 bases). Trimming took off 5 bases at V and 4 bases at J, with 18 bases between the two ends. Germline V gene sequence: CDR1 MNHEY, CDR2 SVGAGI. The CDR3 is 15 residues long. For the CDR3, the DNA is TGTGCCAGCAGTCATCCCATGCCAGGGCTTTACGAGCAGTACTTC. The encoded protein is CASSHPMPGLYEQYF.

The chain employs TRBV25-1 and TRBJ2-3; D may be TRBD1 or TRBD2 (5 bases each). Trimming took 10 bases from V and 9 from J, leaving 17 bases between them. This CDR3 spans 12 amino acids. CDR1 is MGHDK and CDR2 is SYGVNS in the germline V gene. CDR3 sequence (DNA): TGTGCCACCGGACACGGGATTACGACGCAGTATTTT. Its protein is CATGHGITTQYF. Full variable domain (outside the CDR3, taken from reference TRBV25-1 and TRBJ2-3): EADIYQTPRYLVIGTGKKITLECSQTMGHDKMYWYQQDPGMELHLIHYSYGVNSTEKGDLSSESTVSRIRTEHFPLTLESARPSHTSQYLCATGHGITTQYFGPGTRLTVL.

This clonotype was seen a few times. The gene calls are TRBV5-1 and TRBJ2-3, with D unresolved. The CDR3 has 15 amino acids. The germline V gene has CDR1 SGHRS and CDR2 YFSETQ. With 2 bases removed from V and 0 bases from J, the gap between germline ends came to 10 bases. CDR3 coding DNA: TGCGCCAGCAGCTTTCGGCAGCTAAGCACAGATACGCAGTATTTT. Translated, it gives CASSFRQLSTDTQYF.

The chain uses TRBV20-1 and TRBJ1-4, with D unclear. The CDR3 extends over 13 amino acids. Per the germline V gene, CDR1 is DFQATT and CDR2 is SNEGSKA (reference sequence). V was clipped by 1 base and J by 7 bases, with 10 bases between them. CDR3 region: CSARVAVLEKLFF. The CDR3, as DNA: TGCAGTGCTAGAGTGGCAGTTCTTGAAAAACTGTTTTTT.

This clonotype was found a few times. A much larger clone is a single base away; this may be a read error. In DNA, the CDR3 is TGTGCCAGCAGCCCCGGTGGACTAGCGGGGGGAAACAATGAGCAGTACTTC. Encoded protein: CASSPGGLAGGNNEQYF. This chain connects TRBV5-6 to TRBJ2-5; 14 bases match TRBD2. The V segment lost 4 bases and the J segment 11 bases; nucleotides outside the gene matches: 16. The V gene's germline CDR1 is SGHDT and CDR2 YYEEEE. This CDR3 contains 17 residues.

CDR3: CASSQDWQAEAFF. CDR3 sequence (DNA): TGTGCCAGCAGCCAAGATTGGCAGGCTGAAGCTTTCTTT. The V call is TRBV3-1, the J call TRBJ1-1; D is uncertain. The V end was cut by 0 bases, the J end by 6 bases, with 8 bases between. The V gene's germline CDR1 is LGHDT and CDR2 YNNKEL (reference sequence). This CDR3 contains 13 residues.

The CDR3: CASRSGQRTPETQYF. DNA of the CDR3: TGTGCCAGCAGATCAGGACAGAGAACCCCAGAGACCCAGTACTTC. The V call is TRBV6-1, the J call TRBJ2-5; a possible D gene is TRBD1 (6 bases). CDR3 length equals 15 residues. Looked up from germline, CDR1 is MNHNS and CDR2 is SASEGT. The V end lost 6 bases, the J end lost 4 bases, and 18 bases lay between the germline ends.

The rearrangement uses TRBV28 and TRBJ1-5; D unresolved. The CDR3 covers 14 residues. The V gene's germline CDR1 is MDHEN and CDR2 SYDVKM. The ends were cut back, 7 bases at V and 6 bases at J, with 16 bases in the middle. This CDR3 is CASITPSGGQPQHF. CDR3 bases: TGTGCCAGCATTACCCCTTCAGGCGGTCAGCCCCAGCATTTT. Supplemented by reference TRBV28 and TRBJ1-5, the full variable domain reads DVKVTQSSRYLVKRTGEKVFLECVQDMDHENMFWYRQDPGLGLRLIYFSYDVKMKEKGDIPEGYSVSREKKERFSLILESASTNQTSMYLCASITPSGGQPQHFGDGTRLSIL.

The CDR3 reads CASSDLKGQETQYF. CDR3 bases: TGTGCCAGCAGCGACTTAAAGGGCCAAGAGACCCAGTACTTC. The chain has TRBV7-9 and TRBJ2-5; D call uncertain. CDR3 length equals 14 residues. In germline, CDR1 is SEHNR, CDR2 FQNEAQ (reference sequence). V was trimmed by 5 bases and J by 1 base, leaving 11 bases between them.

J is TRBJ1-4 and V is TRBV4-1; TRBD1 is a possible D gene (5 bases). Germline V CDR1 and CDR2: MGHRA, YSYEKL. The CDR3 runs 14 residues. The V end was cut by 1 base, the J end by 3 bases, with 6 bases between. CDR3 DNA: TGCGCCAGCAGCCAAGTGACAGCTAATGAAAAACTGTTTTTT. Translating it yields CASSQVTANEKLFF.

With regard to this clonotype: This may be a read error: a much more frequent sequence differs by one nucleotide. The chain couples TRBV10-1 to TRBJ2-5; D not resolved. Trimming left V 5 bases short and J 11 bases short, with 24 bases between. CDR3 size: 15 residues. The germline gives CDR1 WNHNN, CDR2 SYGVQD (reference sequence). CDR3 coding DNA: TGCGCCAGCAGTCCGATTGGAAAGCTCGGCGATGAGCAGTACTTC. It is translated as CASSPIGKLGDEQYF.

The V gene is TRBV13, the J gene TRBJ2-4; 14 bases line up with TRBD2. V was pared by 1 base and J by 5 bases, with 1 base of the junction left unmatched. CDR3 size: 16 residues. The germline V gene has CDR1 PRHDT and CDR2 FYEKMQ (reference sequence). Here the CDR3 DNA reads TGTGCCAGCAGCTTAGTGACTAGCGGGGGGGAAAACATTCAGTACTTC. Amino acids: CASSLVTSGGENIQYF.